This TCR beta chain comes out of a study of T cells in Graves' hyperthyroidism and ophthalmopathy. Germline loops: CDR1 PRHDT, CDR2 FYEKMQ (reference sequence). The CDR3 runs 15 residues. V lost 0 bases to trimming and J lost 2 bases, with 10 bases between them. This clonotype was seen at least ten times. There were TCR beta CDR3 regions amplified from RNA transcripts. First-round RT-PCR with HTBI primers amplified the TCR CDR3 region. Via MiXCR, TCRdb re-called the multiplex PCR reads, giving one row per CDR3 protein. The sample carries roughly 740,000 distinct CDR3 sequences, about a sixth recorded once.

This clonotype originated in a man younger than 30 with Graves' hyperthyroidism. The source material was blood. The chain joins TRBV13 to TRBJ2-5; TRBD2 is a possible D gene (5 bases). The CDR3 sequence: CASSLGQSGQETQYF. The CDR3 DNA sequence: TGTGCCAGCAGCTTAGGCCAAAGCGGTCAAGAGACCCAGTACTTC.